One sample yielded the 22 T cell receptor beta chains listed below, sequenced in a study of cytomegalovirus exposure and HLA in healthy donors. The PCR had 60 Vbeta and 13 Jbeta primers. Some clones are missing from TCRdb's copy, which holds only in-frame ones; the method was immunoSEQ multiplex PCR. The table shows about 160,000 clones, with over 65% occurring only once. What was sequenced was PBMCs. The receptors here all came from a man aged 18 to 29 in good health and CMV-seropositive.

The CDR3 loop is CASSPRGTLKPDTQYF. CDR3 bases: TGTGCCAGCAGTCCCCGGGGGACCCTCAAACCAGATACGCAGTATTTT. The chain is built from TRBV28 and TRBJ2-3; the D gene is possibly TRBD2 (6 bases). This CDR3 is built from 16 residues. V was clipped by 5 bases and J by 4 bases, with 19 bases between them. Per germline, CDR1 MDHEN and CDR2 SYDVKM. The full variable domain, with the rest looked up from reference TRBV28 and TRBJ2-3, is DVKVTQSSRYLVKRTGEKVFLECVQDMDHENMFWYRQDPGLGLRLIYFSYDVKMKEKGDIPEGYSVSREKKERFSLILESASTNQTSMYLCASSPRGTLKPDTQYFGPGTRLTVL.

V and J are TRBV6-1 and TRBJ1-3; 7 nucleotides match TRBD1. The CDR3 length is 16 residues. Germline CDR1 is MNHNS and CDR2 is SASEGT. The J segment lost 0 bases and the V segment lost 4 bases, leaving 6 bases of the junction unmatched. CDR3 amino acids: CASSVQGDLSGNTIYF. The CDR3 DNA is TGTGCCAGCAGTGTCCAGGGGGATCTCTCTGGAAACACCATATATTTT.

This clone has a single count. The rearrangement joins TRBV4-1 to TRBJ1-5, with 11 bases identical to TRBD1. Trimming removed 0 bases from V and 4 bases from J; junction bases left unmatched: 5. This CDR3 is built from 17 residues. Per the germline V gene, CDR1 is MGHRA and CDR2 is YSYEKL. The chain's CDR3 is CASSQDYGTGGNQPQHF. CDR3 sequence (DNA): TGCGCCAGCAGCCAAGATTACGGGACAGGGGGTAATCAGCCCCAGCATTTT.

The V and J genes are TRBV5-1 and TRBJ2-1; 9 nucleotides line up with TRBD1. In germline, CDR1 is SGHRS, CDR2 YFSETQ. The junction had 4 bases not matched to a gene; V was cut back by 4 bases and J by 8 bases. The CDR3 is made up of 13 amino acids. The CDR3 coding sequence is TGCGCCAGCAGCCATACAGGGGGCGATGAGCAGTTCTTC. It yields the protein CASSHTGGDEQFF.

This CDR3 is CASSVSGRTDTQYF. In DNA, the CDR3 is TGTGCCAGCAGTGTGTCCGGTCGCACAGATACGCAGTATTTT. The chain recombines TRBV2 with TRBJ2-3; D unresolved. The CDR3 sequence is 14 residues long. CDR1 SNHLY and CDR2 FYNNEI come from the germline V gene. The V and J ends lost 4 bases and 1 base respectively, with 9 bases between them.

CDR3 sequence: CAGSGGAPTDTQYF. The CDR3 nucleotides read TGTGCCGGTAGCGGGGGGGCCCCCACAGATACGCAGTATTTT. The V call is TRBV28, the J call TRBJ2-3; TRBD2 matches at 11 bases. Germline assignment: CDR1 MDHEN and CDR2 SYDVKM. The CDR3 sequence is 14 residues long. Unmatched junction bases numbered 6, after V lost 11 bases and J lost 2 bases.

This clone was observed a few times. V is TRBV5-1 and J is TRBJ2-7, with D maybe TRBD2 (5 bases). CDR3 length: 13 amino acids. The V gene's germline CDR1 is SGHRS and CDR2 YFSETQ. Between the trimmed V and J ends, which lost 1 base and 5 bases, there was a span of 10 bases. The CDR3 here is CASSLRSGNEQYV. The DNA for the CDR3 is TGCGCCAGCAGCTTGAGGTCCGGGAACGAGCAGTACGTC.

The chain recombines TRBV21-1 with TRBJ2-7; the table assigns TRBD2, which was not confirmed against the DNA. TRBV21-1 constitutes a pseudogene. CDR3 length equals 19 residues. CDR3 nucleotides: TGTGCCAGCAGCAAAGAAAAAATGGTCGGGGGGGTTAGCTCCTACGAGCAGTACGTC. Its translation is CASSKEKMVGGVSSYEQYV.

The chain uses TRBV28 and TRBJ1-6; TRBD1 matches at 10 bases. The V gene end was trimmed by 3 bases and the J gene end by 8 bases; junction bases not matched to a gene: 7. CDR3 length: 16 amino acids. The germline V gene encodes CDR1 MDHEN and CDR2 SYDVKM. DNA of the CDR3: TGTGCCAGCAGTTTCAGACAGGGGGCCTTTTATTCACCCCTCCACTTT. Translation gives CASSFRQGAFYSPLHF.

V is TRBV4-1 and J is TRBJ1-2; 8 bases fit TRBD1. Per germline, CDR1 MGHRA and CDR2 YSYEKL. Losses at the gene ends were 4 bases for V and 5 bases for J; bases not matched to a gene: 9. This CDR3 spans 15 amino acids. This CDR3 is CASSPWTGRRYGYTF. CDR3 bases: TGCGCCAGCAGCCCCTGGACAGGGAGGAGGTATGGCTACACCTTC.

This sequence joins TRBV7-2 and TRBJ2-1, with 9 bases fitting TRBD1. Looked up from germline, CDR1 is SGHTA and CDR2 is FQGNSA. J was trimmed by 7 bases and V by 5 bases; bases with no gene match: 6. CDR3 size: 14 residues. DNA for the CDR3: TGTGCCAGCAGCCCGGGACAGGGATTAAATGAGCAGTTCTTC. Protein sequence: CASSPGQGLNEQFF.

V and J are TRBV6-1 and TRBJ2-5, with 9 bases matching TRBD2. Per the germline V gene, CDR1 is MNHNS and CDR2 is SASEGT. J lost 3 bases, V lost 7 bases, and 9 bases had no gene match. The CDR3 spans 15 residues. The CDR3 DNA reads TGTGCCAGCACTGGGCTAGCGGGATGGAAAGAGACCCAGTACTTC. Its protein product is CASTGLAGWKETQYF.

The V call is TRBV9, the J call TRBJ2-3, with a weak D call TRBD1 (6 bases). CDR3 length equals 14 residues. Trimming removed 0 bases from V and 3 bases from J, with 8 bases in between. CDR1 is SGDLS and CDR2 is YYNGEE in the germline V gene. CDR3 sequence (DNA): TGTGCCAGCAGCGTAGAGCAGGGGACAGATACGCAGTATTTT. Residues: CASSVEQGTDTQYF.

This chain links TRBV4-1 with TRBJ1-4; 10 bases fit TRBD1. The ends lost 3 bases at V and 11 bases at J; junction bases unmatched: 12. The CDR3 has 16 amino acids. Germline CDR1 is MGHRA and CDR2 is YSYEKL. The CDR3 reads CASSQLWTGGSEKLFF. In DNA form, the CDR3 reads TGCGCCAGCAGCCAGCTGTGGACAGGGGGATCGGAGAAACTGTTTTTT.

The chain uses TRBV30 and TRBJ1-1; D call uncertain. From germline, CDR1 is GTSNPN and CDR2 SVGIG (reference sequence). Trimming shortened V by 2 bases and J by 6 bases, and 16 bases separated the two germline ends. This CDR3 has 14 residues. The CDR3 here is CAWSKMRLQAEAFF. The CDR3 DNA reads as TGTGCCTGGAGTAAGATGAGGCTCCAAGCTGAAGCTTTCTTT. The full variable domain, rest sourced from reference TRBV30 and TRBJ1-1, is SQTIHQWPATLVQPVGSPLSLECTVEGTSNPNLYWYRQAAGRGLQLLFYSVGIGQISSEVPQNLSASRPQDRQFILSSKKLLLSDSGFYLCAWSKMRLQAEAFFGQGTRLTVV.

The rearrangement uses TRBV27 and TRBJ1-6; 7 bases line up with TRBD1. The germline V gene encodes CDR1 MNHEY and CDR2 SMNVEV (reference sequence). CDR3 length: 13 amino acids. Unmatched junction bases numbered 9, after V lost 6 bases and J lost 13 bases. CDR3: CASRKDRLGPLHF. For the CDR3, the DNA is TGTGCCAGCAGGAAGGACAGGCTTGGCCCCCTCCACTTT.

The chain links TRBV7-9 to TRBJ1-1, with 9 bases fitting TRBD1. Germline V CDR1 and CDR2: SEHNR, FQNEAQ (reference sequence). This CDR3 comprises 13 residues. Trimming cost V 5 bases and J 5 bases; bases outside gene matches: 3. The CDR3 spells CASSPGQGTEAFF. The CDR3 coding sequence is TGTGCCAGCAGCCCCGGACAGGGGACTGAAGCTTTCTTT.

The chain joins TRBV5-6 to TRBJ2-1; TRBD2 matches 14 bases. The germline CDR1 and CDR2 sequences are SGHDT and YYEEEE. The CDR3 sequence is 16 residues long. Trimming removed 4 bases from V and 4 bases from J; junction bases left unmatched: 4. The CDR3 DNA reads TGTGCCAGCAGCCCTAGGACTAGCGGGGGGTACAATGAGCAGTTCTTC. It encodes CASSPRTSGGYNEQFF.

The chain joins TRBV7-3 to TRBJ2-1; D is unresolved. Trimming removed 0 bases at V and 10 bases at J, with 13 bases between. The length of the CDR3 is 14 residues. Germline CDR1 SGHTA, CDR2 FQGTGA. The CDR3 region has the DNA TGTGCCAGCAGCTTAACCGGCAGCCCAGGAGAGCAGTTCTTC. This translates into CASSLTGSPGEQFF.

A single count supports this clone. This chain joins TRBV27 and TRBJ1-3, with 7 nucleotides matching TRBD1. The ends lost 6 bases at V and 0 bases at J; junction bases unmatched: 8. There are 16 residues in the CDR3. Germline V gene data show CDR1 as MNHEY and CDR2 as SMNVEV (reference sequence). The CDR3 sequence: CASRETGTLSGNTIYF. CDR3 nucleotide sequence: TGTGCCAGCAGGGAGACAGGGACCCTCTCTGGAAACACCATATATTTT.

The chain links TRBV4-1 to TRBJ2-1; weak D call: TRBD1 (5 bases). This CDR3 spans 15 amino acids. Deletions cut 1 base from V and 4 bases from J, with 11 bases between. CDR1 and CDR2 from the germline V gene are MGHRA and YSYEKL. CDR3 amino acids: CASSQAGNGYNEQFF. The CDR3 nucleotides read TGCGCCAGCAGCCAAGCAGGGAACGGGTACAATGAGCAGTTCTTC.

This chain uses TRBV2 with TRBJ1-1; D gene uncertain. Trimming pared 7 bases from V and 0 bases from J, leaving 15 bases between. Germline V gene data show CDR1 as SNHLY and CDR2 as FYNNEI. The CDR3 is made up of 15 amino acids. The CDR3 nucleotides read TGTGCCAGCATCTTATTTAGCCTTATGAACACTGAAGCTTTCTTT. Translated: CASILFSLMNTEAFF.